A single sample is the source of the 19 T cell receptor beta chains below, sequenced in a study of T-cell memory formation after mild COVID-19. TCRdb passed the 5' RACE reads through MiXCR, listing each CDR3 protein once. The data show 7,300 or so distinct CDR3 sequences, around 58% seen once. Source material: PBMCs or a T cell subset sorted from them (not recorded which). Every receptor here comes from an adult who had mild COVID-19 (a few samples of this study predate the infection). Cell type and time point are not known.

In this sample, this clonotype is medium-sized. The chain is built from TRBV7-2 and TRBJ2-7, with a tentative D call TRBD1 (5 bases). The V gene lost 2 bases and the J gene lost 4 bases, with 12 bases spanning the gap. This CDR3 comprises 14 residues. CDR1 is SGHTA, CDR2 FQGNSA, per germline. The CDR3 loop is CASSLRNRQYEQYF. Here the CDR3 DNA reads TGTGCCAGCAGCTTACGGAACCGACAGTACGAGCAGTACTTC.

The chain has TRBV12-3 or TRBV12-4 and TRBJ2-1; a weak D match, TRBD2 (5 bases). This CDR3 comprises 15 residues. Trimming removed 4 bases from V and 4 bases from J, with 14 bases in between. CDR3 region: CASSYPPRGYNEQFF. The CDR3 nucleotides are TGTGCCAGCAGTTACCCCCCCCGGGGTTACAATGAGCAGTTCTTC.

The J gene is TRBJ1-2, the V gene TRBV5-1; tentative D call: TRBD1 (5 bases). The CDR3 totals 15 residues. Germline V gene lookup returns CDR1 SGHRS and CDR2 YFSETQ. The V gene lost 0 bases and the J gene lost 4 bases, with 13 bases spanning the gap. CDR3 in amino acids: CASSLVADGAYGYTF. CDR3 sequence (DNA): TGCGCCAGCAGCTTGGTTGCGGACGGGGCCTATGGCTACACCTTC.

In its sample, this clonotype is medium-sized (0.01 to 0.1%). The chain is built from TRBV7-9 and TRBJ2-2; no clear D gene. With 7 bases removed from V and 4 bases from J, the gap between germline ends came to 16 bases. This CDR3 region has 15 residues. Germline CDR1 reads SEHNR; CDR2 reads FQNEAQ (reference sequence). DNA for the CDR3: TGTGCCAGCACCCCTCGGCCAGCGCTCACCGGGGAGCTGTTTTTT. This translates into CASTPRPALTGELFF.

By share, this clonotype ranks as medium-sized. The rearrangement links TRBV27 to TRBJ2-3; 7 nucleotides agree with TRBD2. The CDR3 covers 14 residues. Germline assignment: CDR1 MNHEY and CDR2 SMNVEV (reference sequence). The V segment lost 6 bases and the J segment 2 bases; nucleotides outside the gene matches: 5. The DNA of the CDR3 is TGTGCCAGCAGAGGGCTAGCGGCCACAGATACGCAGTATTTT. This sequence encodes CASRGLAATDTQYF.

The genes are TRBV11-2 and TRBJ2-1, with D maybe TRBD2 (6 bases). Germline V CDR1 and CDR2: SGHAT, FQNNGV. The V gene lost 2 bases and the J gene lost 6 bases, with 8 bases spanning the gap. The CDR3 consists of 13 residues. CDR3 bases: TGTGCCAGCAGCTTAATGACTAGCAATGAGCAGTTCTTC. Translated: CASSLMTSNEQFF.

This clonotype ranks as large. J is TRBJ1-1 and V is TRBV12-3 or TRBV12-4; D gene unclear. V was clipped by 1 base and J by 6 bases, with 9 bases between them. This CDR3 spans 13 amino acids. The CDR3 region is CASSLGSGPEAFF. CDR3 sequence (DNA): TGTGCCAGCAGTTTAGGGTCTGGCCCTGAAGCTTTCTTT.

This clonotype was detected only once. J is TRBJ1-5 and V is TRBV24-1; D gene ambiguous. The germline CDR1 and CDR2 sequences are KGHDR and SFDVKD. Deletions cut 3 bases from V and 4 bases from J, with 12 bases between. The CDR3 has 15 residues. CDR3 in DNA: TGTGCCACCAGTGATACCCGCGTCGGAAATCAGCCCCAGCATTTT. As protein: CATSDTRVGNQPQHF.

The table lists this clonotype with a count of one. CDR3 in amino acids: CATSREGSWAGARNEQFF. CDR3 coding DNA: TGTGCCACCAGCAGAGAAGGATCGTGGGCAGGGGCCCGTAATGAGCAGTTCTTC. This chain connects TRBV15 to TRBJ2-1, with D perhaps TRBD1 (6 bases). Germline CDR1 reads LNHNV; CDR2 reads YYDKDF (reference sequence). CDR3 length: 18 amino acids. V lost 0 bases, J lost 7 bases, and 22 bases lay in between.

Relative to its sample, this clonotype is large. The chain employs TRBV7-9 and TRBJ2-3; D is undetermined. The V gene lost 5 bases and the J gene lost 3 bases, with 18 bases spanning the gap. The length of the CDR3 is 16 residues. The germline V gene has CDR1 SEHNR and CDR2 FQNEAQ (reference sequence). CDR3 residues: CASSPDVGYSTDTQYF. Written as DNA, the CDR3 is TGTGCCAGCAGCCCGGACGTGGGTTATAGTACAGATACGCAGTATTTT.

In this sample, this clonotype is large. V gene TRBV4-1 combines with J gene TRBJ2-1; 8 nucleotides align to TRBD1. Germline CDR1 and CDR2: MGHRA and YSYEKL. The CDR3 totals 17 residues. Trimming at V came to 4 bases and at J to 2 bases, leaving 10 bases not matched to a gene. CDR3 in amino acids: CASSPGQGPTPYNEQFF. DNA of the CDR3: TGCGCCAGCAGCCCCGGACAGGGACCCACCCCCTACAATGAGCAGTTCTTC.

CDR3 sequence (DNA): TGCAGTGCTAGATCGGGAGGGGACGTTGAGCAGTTCTTC. Translated: CSARSGGDVEQFF. V gene TRBV20-1 combines with J gene TRBJ2-1; 8 positions agree with TRBD2. Germline-derived CDR1 and CDR2 are DFQATT and SNEGSKA (reference sequence). The CDR3 is made up of 13 amino acids. V dropped 2 bases and J dropped 9; count of bases not matched to a gene: 6.

As regards this clonotype: The junction departs from the called germline gene at one end, perhaps through a read error. V and J are TRBV24-1 and TRBJ2-3, with 9 bases lining up with TRBD2. This CDR3 has 14 residues. CDR1 is KGHDR and CDR2 is SFDVKD in the germline V gene. The CDR3 DNA follows: TGTGCCACCAGTCGCGGGGGGGCTACAGATATGCAGTATTTT. Its protein is CATSRGGATDMQYF.

V gene TRBV24-1 combines with J gene TRBJ2-3; 8 nucleotides line up with TRBD2. The CDR3 length is 19 residues. The germline gives CDR1 KGHDR, CDR2 SFDVKD. The V gene end was trimmed by 3 bases and the J gene end by 1 base; junction bases not matched to a gene: 14. CDR3 amino acids: CATSDPTYALGLGTDTQYF. DNA of the CDR3: TGTGCCACCAGTGATCCGACATATGCTTTGGGACTAGGCACAGATACGCAGTATTTT.

This clonotype is medium-sized within its sample. The chain links TRBV12-3 or TRBV12-4 to TRBJ1-1; D gene unclear. The CDR3 consists of 14 residues. Deletions cut 7 bases from V and 8 bases from J, with 20 bases between. Here the CDR3 DNA reads TGTGCCAGCACCTACCGGGCCCGACCCAGAGAAGCTTTCTTT. Protein sequence: CASTYRARPREAFF.

By sample share, this clonotype is medium-sized. This rearrangement joins TRBV6-6 to TRBJ2-7; D perhaps matches TRBD2 (6 bases). Germline CDR1 MNHNY, CDR2 SVGAGI (reference sequence). This CDR3 is built from 14 residues. V was pared by 2 bases and J by 6 bases, with 14 bases between. CDR3 region: CASSYGGGSGEQYV. The CDR3 coding sequence is TGTGCCAGCAGTTACGGGGGAGGTAGCGGCGAGCAGTACGTC.

This clonotype has just a few counts. The chain has TRBV4-2 and TRBJ2-7, with 11 nucleotides matching TRBD1. The J segment lost 4 bases and the V segment lost 0 bases, leaving 5 bases of the junction unmatched. Germline CDR1 and CDR2: LGHNA and YNFKEQ. The CDR3 sequence is 16 residues long. The chain's CDR3 is CASSQEGGDRGYEQYF. The CDR3 DNA reads TGTGCCAGCAGCCAAGAAGGCGGGGACAGGGGGTACGAGCAGTACTTC.

In this sample, this clonotype is medium-sized. The chain links TRBV7-9 to TRBJ1-4; no clear D gene. V was cut by 3 bases and J by 7 bases, with 12 bases left in between. Germline V lookup: CDR1 SEHNR, CDR2 FQNEAQ (reference sequence). The CDR3 length is 14 residues. The CDR3 loop is CASSFARLSEKLFF. Here the CDR3 DNA reads TGTGCCAGCAGCTTTGCCAGGTTAAGTGAAAAACTGTTTTTT.

This clonotype has a single count. The chain uses TRBV20-1 and TRBJ2-7; D is possibly TRBD1 (5 bases). Near its end, the DNA agrees better with TRBJ2-1, so the J call may be wrong. CDR1 is DFQATT and CDR2 is SNEGSKA in the germline V gene (reference sequence). The CDR3 is 15 amino acids. The CDR3 nucleotides read TGCAGTGCTAGAGTGGACACCGACTCCTACAATGAGCAGTTCTTC. Its translation: CSARVDTDSYNEQFF.